Following are 22 T cell receptor beta chains from one sample sequenced in a study of Ad26.COV2.S vaccination and SARS-CoV-2 variants. Specified treatment: 15 to 20 received Ad26.COV2.S at low or high dose, single or two shots; about 5 received placebo; per-sample allocation not given. Repertoires come from day 63 after the first vaccine or placebo injection. Assay used: immunoSEQ multiplex PCR; TCRdb lists only in-frame clones, some missing. Among roughly 680,000 clones, more than 80% were seen once, and the ten largest hold approximately 1.5%. The specimen was peripheral blood, collected in a trial of Ad26.COV2.S vaccine versus placebo. Receptors originate from a person aged 18 to 59 who received the Ad26.COV2.S COVID-19 vaccine or a placebo.

The chain is built from TRBV25-1 and TRBJ1-1; D is unclear. Germline V gene sequence: CDR1 MGHDK, CDR2 SYGVNS. The V end was cut by 4 bases, the J end by 11 bases, with 17 bases between. CDR3 length: 13 residues. CDR3: CASSGSPPKAAFF. CDR3 bases: TGTGCCAGCAGTGGGTCTCCTCCCAAAGCGGCTTTCTTT.

The chain recombines TRBV2 with TRBJ1-4, with a possible D match to TRBD1 (6 bases). V gave up 2 bases and J gave up 11 bases, with 12 bases separating them. The CDR3 extends over 13 amino acids. Germline CDR1 reads SNHLY; CDR2 reads FYNNEI. The CDR3 sequence: CASSENWGAKLFF. Here the CDR3 DNA reads TGTGCCAGCAGTGAAAATTGGGGGGCCAAACTGTTTTTT.

CDR3 nucleotides: TGTGCCAGCTCACCACCGGGCACCCCTAACGGGACCCAGTACTTC. Translated: CASSPPGTPNGTQYF. The chain is built from TRBV18 and TRBJ2-5; D not certain. Trimming cost V 0 bases and J 7 bases, with 15 bases left between them. Germline CDR1 and CDR2: KGHSH and LQKENI. CDR3 size: 15 residues. The full variable domain, its missing parts supplied by reference TRBV18 and TRBJ2-5, is NAGVMQNPRHLVRRRGQEARLRCSPMKGHSHVYWYRQLPEEGLKFMVYLQKENIIDESGMPKERFSAEFPKEGPSILRIQQVVRGDSAAYFCASSPPGTPNGTQYFGPGTRLLVL.

The chain joins TRBV2 to TRBJ1-6; unclear D gene. With 4 bases removed from V and 9 bases from J, the gap between germline ends came to 4 bases. Germline-derived CDR1 and CDR2 are SNHLY and FYNNEI. The CDR3 contains 11 residues. The DNA for the CDR3 is TGTGCCAGCAGTGGTGGTTCACCCCTCCACTTT. It is translated as CASSGGSPLHF.

In this sample, this clone turned up once. The CDR3 loop is CASSFGGGLYEQYF. The CDR3 nucleotides read TGTGCCAGCAGCTTTGGGGGAGGACTCTACGAGCAGTACTTC. The V gene is TRBV7-2, the J gene TRBJ2-7; weak D call: TRBD2 (6 bases). V lost 3 bases and J lost 3, with 12 bases in between. Germline V gives CDR1 SGHTA, CDR2 FQGNSA. This CDR3 comprises 14 residues.

This sequence joins TRBV5-1 and TRBJ2-1; TRBD2 is a possible D gene (6 bases). CDR1 is SGHRS and CDR2 is YFSETQ in the germline V gene. This CDR3 is 20 amino acids long. Trimming took off 1 base at V and 2 bases at J, with 25 bases between the two ends. CDR3 sequence (DNA): TGCGCCAGCAGCTTGAGTGGATTGGAGCTAGCGAGCGTAACCTACAATGAGCAGTTCTTC. Protein product: CASSLSGLELASVTYNEQFF. Based on the CDR3 plus reference TRBV5-1 and TRBJ2-1, the full variable domain is KAGVTQTPRYLIKTRGQQVTLSCSPISGHRSVSWYQQTPGQGLQFLFEYFSETQRNKGNFPGRFSGRQFSNSRSEMNVSTLELGDSALYLCASSLSGLELASVTYNEQFFGPGTRLTVL.

The chain carries TRBV5-4 and TRBJ2-7; 11 bases align to TRBD2. CDR1 and CDR2 (germline): SGHNT, YYREEE (reference sequence). This CDR3 is 14 amino acids long. Trimming at V came to 5 bases and at J to 7 bases, leaving 8 bases not matched to a gene. The CDR3 here is CASSLAGGQREQYF. The DNA for the CDR3 is TGTGCCAGCAGTTTAGCGGGGGGGCAACGTGAGCAGTACTTC.

The chain uses TRBV6-6 and TRBJ2-7; the D gene is possibly TRBD1 (5 bases). This CDR3 is built from 15 residues. V dropped 10 bases and J dropped 0 bases, with 19 bases sitting between them. CDR1 and CDR2 from the germline V gene are MNHNY and SVGAGI (reference sequence). In nucleotides, the CDR3 is TGTGCCACTCTTCGGTGGGGCAACTTCTCCTACGAGCAGTACTTC. It translates to CATLRWGNFSYEQYF.

The V and J genes are TRBV19 and TRBJ1-2, with D maybe TRBD1 (6 bases). V was pared by 5 bases and J by 8 bases, with 21 bases between. The V gene's germline CDR1 is LNHDA and CDR2 SQIVND (reference sequence). The CDR3 extends over 15 amino acids. The CDR3 region is CASSSKSGTRSGYTF. The CDR3 DNA sequence: TGTGCCAGTAGTTCTAAGTCCGGGACACGGAGCGGCTACACCTTC.

The chain uses TRBV7-9 and TRBJ2-2, with a tentative D call TRBD1 (6 bases). CDR1 and CDR2 (germline): SEHNR, FQNEAQ (reference sequence). Trimming removed 5 bases at V and 3 bases at J, with 13 bases between. The CDR3 has 15 amino acids. The CDR3 sequence is CASSIQGGDTGELFF. The CDR3 DNA reads TGTGCCAGCAGCATACAGGGTGGAGACACCGGGGAGCTGTTTTTT.

Only a few counts were recorded for this clone. The chain combines TRBV19 with TRBJ2-1; weak D call: TRBD1 (5 bases). V was cut by 5 bases and J by 6 bases, with 14 bases left in between. This CDR3 contains 14 residues. From germline, CDR1 is LNHDA and CDR2 SQIVND (reference sequence). The CDR3 region has the DNA TGTGCCAGTAGTTCCGCAGGGTCCCCCAATGAGCAGTTCTTC. It encodes CASSSAGSPNEQFF.

The chain couples TRBV2 to TRBJ2-1, with no clear D. Trimming left V 0 bases short and J 4 bases short, with 7 bases between. Germline values: CDR1 SNHLY, CDR2 FYNNEI. The CDR3 totals 14 residues. The CDR3 region has the DNA TGTGCCAGCAGTGAAGCACCAGCATACAATGAGCAGTTCTTC. Its translation is CASSEAPAYNEQFF. The entire variable domain, with the rest obtained from reference TRBV2 and TRBJ2-1, is as follows: EPEVTQTPSHQVTQMGQEVILRCVPISNHLYFYWYRQILGQKVEFLVSFYNNEISEKSEIFDDQFSVERPDGSNFTLKIRSTKLEDSAMYFCASSEAPAYNEQFFGPGTRLTVL.

On this clone: Other nucleotide sequences in the sample specify the same CDR3. The chain links TRBV7-2 to TRBJ1-2; D is ambiguous. CDR1 and CDR2 from the germline V gene are SGHTA and FQGNSA. The CDR3 contains 13 residues. V gave up 1 base and J gave up 0 bases, with 3 bases separating them. CDR3 nucleotides: TGTGCCAGCAGCTTAGACTCTAACTATGGCTACACCTTC. Its translation is CASSLDSNYGYTF.

The V gene is TRBV3-1 (or the pseudogene TRBV3-2), the J gene TRBJ2-3, with TRBD2 as a possible D gene (6 bases). V was shortened by 4 bases and J by 6 bases, with 20 bases between the two germline ends. CDR1 is LGHDT and CDR2 is YNNKEL in the germline V gene (reference sequence). The CDR3 runs 16 residues. Here the CDR3 DNA reads TGTGCCAGCAGCCCAACCGGGACGGGGAGGTCCGATACGCAGTATTTT. Protein product: CASSPTGTGRSDTQYF.

The chain employs TRBV18 and TRBJ1-4, with D unclear. Between the trimmed V and J ends, which lost 2 bases and 4 bases, there was a span of 8 bases. Germline V gene lookup returns CDR1 KGHSH and CDR2 LQKENI. The CDR3 length is 14 residues. The CDR3 is CASSPRTINEKLFF. CDR3 DNA sequence: TGTGCCAGCTCACCAAGGACGATTAATGAAAAACTGTTTTTT.

The chain carries TRBV6-5 and TRBJ1-5; 7 nucleotides agree with TRBD1. Per the germline V gene, CDR1 is MNHEY and CDR2 is SVGAGI. V gave up 8 bases and J gave up 2 bases; unmatched junction bases: 6. The CDR3 spans 14 residues. The CDR3 spells CASLRDRRNQPQHF. DNA for the CDR3: TGTGCCAGCCTTCGGGACAGACGCAATCAGCCCCAGCATTTT.

This clone was counted once. The rearrangement uses TRBV4-1 and TRBJ1-5; 9 bases fit TRBD1. The CDR3 is 15 residues long. Germline values: CDR1 MGHRA, CDR2 YSYEKL. With 4 bases clipped from V and 4 bases from J, the junction kept 5 bases outside the gene matches. The CDR3 sequence: CASSLGQGNNQPQHF. For the CDR3, the DNA is TGCGCCAGCAGCCTAGGACAGGGGAATAATCAGCCCCAGCATTTT.

V gene TRBV29-1 combines with J gene TRBJ1-1; D possibly corresponds to TRBD1 (5 bases). The ends were cut back, 3 bases at V and 3 bases at J, with 17 bases in the middle. This CDR3 contains 15 residues. The V gene's germline CDR1 is SQVTM and CDR2 ANQGSEA. The CDR3 is CSVEKSGRWDTEAFF. The CDR3 DNA reads TGCAGCGTTGAGAAGTCAGGGCGATGGGACACTGAAGCTTTCTTT.

This chain joins TRBV5-1 and TRBJ1-4; D is undetermined. Germline loops: CDR1 SGHRS, CDR2 YFSETQ. The CDR3 is 15 residues long. The V end lost 4 bases, the J end lost 0 bases, and 10 bases lay between the germline ends. CDR3 DNA sequence: TGCGCCAGCAGCCAGACTCCTTCAACTAATGAAAAACTGTTTTTT. Translated, it gives CASSQTPSTNEKLFF. The full variable domain, completed using reference TRBV5-1 and TRBJ1-4, is KAGVTQTPRYLIKTRGQQVTLSCSPISGHRSVSWYQQTPGQGLQFLFEYFSETQRNKGNFPGRFSGRQFSNSRSEMNVSTLELGDSALYLCASSQTPSTNEKLFFGSGTQLSVL.

The chain combines TRBV7-3 with TRBJ2-1, with 10 bases fitting TRBD2. Germline CDR1 SGHTA, CDR2 FQGTGA. The CDR3 has 15 residues. The ends lost 5 bases at V and 9 bases at J; junction bases unmatched: 10. CDR3 residues: CASSGGTSVFGEQFF. CDR3 nucleotides: TGTGCCAGCAGCGGGGGGACTAGCGTATTTGGTGAGCAGTTCTTC.

The rearrangement links TRBV6-2 or TRBV6-3 to TRBJ1-5, with 7 bases identical to TRBD1. This CDR3 contains 15 residues. CDR1 is MNHEY, CDR2 SVGEGT, per germline. V lost 0 bases, J lost 4 bases, and 3 bases stayed unmatched. CDR3: CASSYSARGNQPQHF. The CDR3, as DNA: TGTGCCAGCAGTTACTCGGCCAGGGGGAATCAGCCCCAGCATTTT.

The V and J genes are TRBV6-4 and TRBJ1-6; no definite D call. Trimming removed 0 bases at V and 10 bases at J, with 7 bases between. The germline V gene encodes CDR1 MRHNA and CDR2 SNTAGT. The CDR3 length is 13 residues. The CDR3 DNA reads as TGTGCCAGCAGTGACTCCCCGACCTCACCCCTCCACTTT. This encodes CASSDSPTSPLHF.